Listed here are 26 T cell receptor beta chains from one sample, sequenced in a study of T-cell memory formation after mild COVID-19. TCRdb called the 5' RACE reads again in MiXCR, with one record for every CDR3 protein. The profile shows approximately 300,000 distinct CDR3 sequences, roughly 21% of them singletons. The sequenced sample consisted of PBMCs or a T cell subset sorted from them (not recorded which). These receptors all stem from a man aged 18 to 29 who had mild COVID-19 (a few samples of this study predate the infection). Cell type and time point are not known.

V is TRBV11-2 and J is TRBJ2-7; D uncertain. Germline V lookup: CDR1 SGHAT, CDR2 FQNNGV. The CDR3 is made up of 15 amino acids. V lost 0 bases to trimming and J lost 0 bases, with 9 bases between them. CDR3 amino acids: CASSLEVTSSYEQYF. CDR3 coding DNA: TGTGCCAGCAGCTTAGAGGTCACAAGCTCCTACGAGCAGTACTTC.

This chain uses TRBV29-1 with TRBJ2-3; the match to TRBD1 covers 10 bases. The germline gives CDR1 SQVTM, CDR2 ANQGSEA. This CDR3 spans 14 amino acids. V was pared by 7 bases and J by 4 bases, with 8 bases of the junction left unmatched. The CDR3 sequence: CSAGTGVIADTQYF. The CDR3 nucleotides are TGCAGCGCGGGGACAGGGGTTATTGCAGATACGCAGTATTTT.

Only a few counts were recorded for this clonotype. This chain links TRBV12-3 or TRBV12-4 with TRBJ2-1; a weak D match, TRBD2 (5 bases). Trimming stripped 7 bases from V and 5 bases from J, with 9 bases between. The CDR3 is made up of 12 amino acids. The CDR3 nucleotides are TGTGCCAGCAAAACTAGTAACAATGAGCAGTTCTTC. It is translated as CASKTSNNEQFF.

In this sample, this clonotype turned up many times. The chain links TRBV24-1 to TRBJ2-5; tentative D call: TRBD2 (6 bases). The ends were cut back, 4 bases at V and 1 base at J, with 6 bases in the middle. The CDR3 has 13 residues. Germline-derived CDR1 and CDR2 are KGHDR and SFDVKD. In nucleotides, the CDR3 is TGTGCCACCAGTGACGGGAGCCAAGAGACCCAGTACTTC. The encoded protein is CATSDGSQETQYF.

In DNA, the CDR3 is TGTGCCAGCAGCTTTGGGTATCGCGATACGCAGTATTTT. It is translated as CASSFGYRDTQYF. The V gene is TRBV7-2, the J gene TRBJ2-3; D unclear. The ends were cut back, 3 bases at V and 6 bases at J, with 10 bases in the middle. This CDR3 is 13 amino acids long. Germline V gene data show CDR1 as SGHTA and CDR2 as FQGNSA.

The rearrangement links TRBV4-3 to TRBJ1-1, with D possibly TRBD1 on 5 matching bases. V lost 0 bases, J lost 6 bases, and 14 bases lay in between. The CDR3 is made up of 15 amino acids. The germline CDR1 and CDR2 sequences are LGHNA and YSLEER. This CDR3 reads CASSQDPTGDPEAFF. For the CDR3, the DNA is TGCGCCAGCAGCCAAGATCCAACGGGGGACCCTGAAGCTTTCTTT.

The CDR3 coding sequence is TGTGCCAGCAGCCTGTCTCAGTCGGGTTCACCCCTCCACTTT. It encodes CASSLSQSGSPLHF. This sequence joins TRBV7-3 and TRBJ1-6, with D unresolved. Between the trimmed V and J ends, which lost 5 bases and 9 bases, there was a span of 14 bases. Looked up from germline, CDR1 is SGHTA and CDR2 is FQGTGA. The CDR3 consists of 14 residues. Combining the CDR3 with reference TRBV7-3 and TRBJ1-6 gives the whole variable domain GAGVSQTPSNKVTEKGKYVELRCDPISGHTALYWYRQSLGQGPEFLIYFQGTGAADDSGLPNDRFFAVRPEGSVSTLKIQRTERGDSAVYLCASSLSQSGSPLHFGNGTRLTVT.

This clonotype was seen many times. The chain is built from TRBV5-5 and TRBJ2-3; 8 positions agree with TRBD2. The V and J ends lost 0 bases and 3 bases, in that order; junction bases with no gene match: 24. This CDR3 has 22 amino acids. The germline CDR1 and CDR2 sequences are SGHKS and YYEKEE (reference sequence). The CDR3 reads CASSLVDYPFRGGPLFTDTQYF. The DNA for the CDR3 is TGTGCCAGCAGCTTGGTTGACTACCCTTTTCGGGGGGGGCCCCTCTTTACAGATACGCAGTATTTT. Supplemented by reference TRBV5-5 and TRBJ2-3, the full variable domain reads DAGVTQSPTHLIKTRGQQVTLRCSPISGHKSVSWYQQVLGQGPQFIFQYYEKEERGRGNFPDRFSARQFPNYSSELNVNALLLGDSALYLCASSLVDYPFRGGPLFTDTQYFGPGTRLTVL.

This clonotype has just a few counts. This chain connects TRBV7-3 to TRBJ2-7, with D perhaps matching TRBD1 (7 bases). Germline V lookup: CDR1 SGHTA, CDR2 FQGTGA. The CDR3 has 13 amino acids. Trimming took 5 bases from V and 3 from J, leaving 11 bases between them. The CDR3 spells CASSVQGGYEQYF. The CDR3 coding sequence is TGTGCCAGCAGCGTCCAGGGGGGCTACGAGCAGTACTTC.

The chain links TRBV3-1 to TRBJ1-1; D is unresolved. The germline gives CDR1 LGHDT, CDR2 YNNKEL (reference sequence). V lost 4 bases to trimming and J lost 0 bases, with 18 bases between them. The CDR3 sequence is 17 residues long. The CDR3 DNA sequence: TGTGCCAGCAGCCCAAGAGGACCGAACTCAGTGAACACTGAAGCTTTCTTT. Protein: CASSPRGPNSVNTEAFF.

This clonotype was counted a few times. The chain uses TRBV6-6 and TRBJ1-5; a possible D gene is TRBD1 (5 bases). This CDR3 is built from 14 residues. Deletions cut 4 bases from V and 1 base from J, with 8 bases between. Germline values: CDR1 MNHNY, CDR2 SVGAGI (reference sequence). The CDR3: CASSFAGSNQPQHF. The CDR3 coding sequence is TGTGCCAGCAGTTTCGCAGGGAGCAATCAGCCCCAGCATTTT.

The rearrangement links TRBV7-2 to TRBJ1-3; D is undetermined. The CDR3 totals 18 residues. Trimming pared 3 bases from V and 0 bases from J, leaving 18 bases between. The germline V gene encodes CDR1 SGHTA and CDR2 FQGNSA. CDR3 loop: CASSFARTYEFSGNTIYF. CDR3 sequence (DNA): TGTGCCAGCAGCTTCGCACGGACGTACGAATTCTCTGGAAACACCATATATTTT.

This clonotype was picked up a small number of times. J is TRBJ1-4 and V is TRBV6-6; perhaps TRBD1 as D (6 bases). Germline V lookup: CDR1 MNHNY, CDR2 SVGAGI (reference sequence). CDR3 length: 14 residues. V shed 2 bases and J shed 16 bases, with 20 bases lying between them. The DNA of the CDR3 is TGTGCCAGCAGTTACGTTTTGGGGGGGGCCACACCGTTTTTT. It encodes CASSYVLGGATPFF.

This clonotype appeared a few times. The rearrangement links TRBV5-1 to TRBJ2-1; D unresolved. Germline-derived CDR1 and CDR2 are SGHRS and YFSETQ. Trimming removed 6 bases at V and 0 bases at J, with 13 bases between. This CDR3 has 15 residues. In DNA form, the CDR3 reads TGCGCCAGCATGAGATGGCTTAGCTCCTACAATGAGCAGTTCTTC. It is translated as CASMRWLSSYNEQFF.

In this sample, this clonotype turned up many times. The CDR3 is CASSLASGNTIYF. In DNA, the CDR3 is TGTGCCAGCAGTTTGGCCAGCGGAAACACCATATATTTT. V gene TRBV27 combines with J gene TRBJ1-3; D gene uncertain. The CDR3 has 13 residues. Trimming took off 3 bases at V and 4 bases at J, with 7 bases between the two ends. Germline V gene lookup returns CDR1 MNHEY and CDR2 SMNVEV (reference sequence).

This clonotype appeared once. The chain is built from TRBV19 and TRBJ2-3; 8 nucleotides agree with TRBD2. The V and J ends lost 7 bases and 7 bases, in that order; junction bases with no gene match: 7. Per the germline V gene, CDR1 is LNHDA and CDR2 is SQIVND (reference sequence). The CDR3 sequence is 13 residues long. The CDR3: CASKRGPSNTQYF. CDR3 DNA: TGTGCCAGTAAGCGGGGGCCCTCCAATACGCAGTATTTT.

This clonotype was seen a handful of times. This chain links TRBV9 with TRBJ1-4; 7 bases line up with TRBD1. V was pared by 3 bases and J by 6 bases, with 8 bases of the junction left unmatched. The CDR3 runs to 15 residues. Germline CDR1 and CDR2: SGDLS and YYNGEE. CDR3: CASSGGQERDEKLFF. The CDR3 nucleotides are TGTGCCAGCAGCGGCGGACAGGAAAGAGATGAAAAACTGTTTTTT.

This clonotype was picked up a small number of times. The V and J genes are TRBV7-2 and TRBJ2-3, with 8 bases fitting TRBD2. The CDR3 consists of 16 residues. The germline gives CDR1 SGHTA, CDR2 FQGNSA. V shed 2 bases, J shed 2 bases, and the junction held 6 bases outside the gene matches. The CDR3, as DNA: TGTGCCAGCAGCTTACGCGCGGGGGGCCCCACAGATACGCAGTATTTT. Translated: CASSLRAGGPTDTQYF.

This clonotype was picked up a small number of times. V usage is TRBV29-1 and J usage is TRBJ1-1; D is perhaps TRBD1 (5 bases). Trimming took off 6 bases at V and 0 bases at J, with 11 bases between the two ends. Per germline, CDR1 SQVTM and CDR2 ANQGSEA. The CDR3 is made up of 13 amino acids. The CDR3 region has the DNA TGCAGCGTACGACGGGGGTTGAACACTGAAGCTTTCTTT. This sequence encodes CSVRRGLNTEAFF.

V is TRBV15 and J is TRBJ2-7; 8 positions agree with TRBD2. V shed 2 bases, J shed 6 bases, and the junction held 3 bases outside the gene matches. The germline CDR1 and CDR2 sequences are LNHNV and YYDKDF (reference sequence). CDR3 length equals 13 residues. CDR3 in DNA: TGTGCCACCAGCAGACCAGGACTAGCCGAGCAGTACGTC. This gives the protein CATSRPGLAEQYV.

This clonotype was picked up a small number of times. The V call is TRBV6-5, the J call TRBJ1-6; D is possibly TRBD1 (5 bases). The CDR3 covers 15 residues. CDR1 MNHEY and CDR2 SVGAGI come from the germline V gene. V lost 6 bases and J 8 bases, leaving 17 bases between the germline ends. The DNA of the CDR3 is TGTGCCAGCAGCCCCCCAGGGCGGGTGGATTCACCCCTCCACTTT. It encodes CASSPPGRVDSPLHF.

This clonotype has at least ten counts. The CDR3 DNA reads as TGTGCCAGCAGCTTGCTGAACACTGAAGCTTTCTTT. It codes for CASSLLNTEAFF. The rearrangement uses TRBV13 and TRBJ1-1; D unresolved. This CDR3 contains 12 residues. V dropped 3 bases and J dropped 0 bases, with 2 bases sitting between them. Germline CDR1 and CDR2: PRHDT and FYEKMQ (reference sequence).

The sample holds a few counts of this clonotype. V usage is TRBV27 and J usage is TRBJ2-7; 11 bases line up with TRBD1. CDR1 and CDR2 from the germline V gene are MNHEY and SMNVEV (reference sequence). The length of the CDR3 is 15 residues. V was clipped by 4 bases and J by 3 bases; unmatched bases: 5. The CDR3 nucleotides are TGTGCCAGCAGTTGGGCCGGGACAGGGGGCTACGAGCAGTACTTC. Translating it yields CASSWAGTGGYEQYF.

The chain recombines TRBV7-2 with TRBJ2-2; D uncertain. CDR1 and CDR2 from the germline V gene are SGHTA and FQGNSA. There are 14 residues in the CDR3. The V gene lost 2 bases and the J gene lost 4 bases, with 8 bases spanning the gap. DNA for the CDR3: TGTGCCAGCAGCTTACGGGCCTCCACCGGGGAGCTGTTTTTT. Encoded protein: CASSLRASTGELFF.

This clonotype has just a few counts. The chain links TRBV4-1 to TRBJ1-1; D is uncertain. V shed 1 base and J shed 0 bases, with 12 bases lying between them. This CDR3 has 16 amino acids. Germline CDR1 MGHRA, CDR2 YSYEKL. The CDR3: CASSQGVGSLNTEAFF. DNA of the CDR3: TGCGCCAGCAGCCAAGGTGTAGGCAGCTTGAACACTGAAGCTTTCTTT.

The chain employs TRBV27 and TRBJ2-7, with D perhaps matching TRBD1 or TRBD2 (5 bases each). Germline CDR1 and CDR2: MNHEY and SMNVEV (reference sequence). There are 12 residues in the CDR3. V lost 6 bases, J lost 4 bases, and 10 bases lay in between. The CDR3 coding sequence is TGTGCCAGCAGCACGGGGCTGTACGAGCAGTACGTC. As protein: CASSTGLYEQYV.